By share of the sample, the clone carrying this T cell receptor (beta chain) is large. The antigen remains undetermined. The data originate from a study of CD8 T cell repertoires and HIV-1 epitope variants. Study context: Tested: three Gag epitope families, Nef HW9 and YT9.

Data came from immunoSEQ multiplex PCR; TCRdb stores just in-frame clones and leaves some out. The sample records under 7,000 clones, less than 70% being singletons. The sequenced sample was cultured CD8+ T cells derived from PBMCs. This TCR was sampled from a male donor with HIV.

The CDR3 reads CASSIRLAGIYEQYF. The DNA for the CDR3 is TGTGCCAGTAGTATCCGACTAGCGGGGATTTACGAGCAGTACTTC. The chain employs TRBV19 and TRBJ2-7; 11 bases match TRBD2. Germline CDR1 reads LNHDA; CDR2 reads SQIVND (reference sequence). Unmatched junction bases numbered 5, after V lost 3 bases and J lost 4 bases. This CDR3 region has 15 residues.